This TCR beta chain was profiled in a study of blood T cell repertoires in COVID-19 (TCRdb year 2020). About the full investigation: Samples from collaborators originated in the United States, Italy and Spain and spanned both the acute and convalescent phases of COVID-19. The prospective study material was composed of cDNA or gDNA derived from T cells, B-cell-depleted T cells, or PBMCs. Deeply sampled blood TCRbeta repertoires from subjects exposed to, actively infected with, or recovered from COVID-19 were included in the dataset. The repertoires were released in a freely available public database meant as a resource for research on the immune response to SARS-CoV-2. The samples were drawn from two sources: the first 160 participants of the ongoing ImmuneRACE study, and 1,000 to 1,500 subjects contributed by 6 global collaborators. Nearly every sample came with metadata listing a de-identified subject ID, COVID-19 status, age in years and sex. Where available, HLA class I and class II types were taken from metadata supplied by the sample provider and were not determined by assay-based typing.

The paper's findings and limits, for the study overall: How much clinical and demographic metadata was included differed by source and by participant, and the metadata was provided uncurated.

Whole blood was collected in K2EDTA tubes by collaborating institutions according to the institutions' own protocols. Collaborator samples were shipped for TCRbeta analysis as frozen whole blood, isolated PBMCs, or DNA extracted from either sample type. V ends up 4 bases short and J 6 bases short, with an unmatched junction base count of 3. From the germline V gene (reference sequence), CDR1 is LGHDT and CDR2 is YNNKEL. Reading from cysteine to phenylalanine, the CDR3 counts 13 amino acids. Kept here is only the CDR3 DNA, which spans 39 bases and is read in frame from base 1. The immunoSEQ Assay, a bias-controlled multiplex PCR, was used to amplify TCRbeta CDR3 regions from genomic DNA. From the authors' description of their analysis: Within the assay, amplification of reference gene primers was used to estimate how many nucleated cells each sample contained. To quantify the absolute abundance of each unique TCRbeta CDR3 rearrangement, sequence reads were collapsed and filtered. For each sample, productive Simpson clonality was calculated as the square root of Simpson's diversity index across productive rearrangements. TCRdb carries this immuneACCESS record with in-frame sequences only. Its versions omit some clonotypes, under half of them owing to an unresolved V gene in the studies checked, with the rest unexplained. Clone size and V and J calls were adopted from that table, with D and trimming inferred from the DNA. A total of about 39,000 clones appear in this sample, 65% to 90% of them only once. More than 8% of the sample is in the top ten clones.

Remarks on this clone: Its antigen remains unidentified. No base qualities exist here, and no much larger clone lies one base off it.

The chain is encoded by TRBV3-1 (or the pseudogene TRBV3-2) joined to TRBJ2-3, with 8 middle bases fitting TRBD2. The sequencing sample was made of peripheral blood. The clonotype was recovered from a human donor in a cohort sampled during active COVID-19. The CDR3 reads as follows: CASSLRGGDTQYF. The DNA sequence reads TGTGCCAGCAGCCTACGGGGGGGGGATACGCAGTATTTT.